One and the same sample provided the 8 T cell receptor beta chains below, sequenced in a study of cytomegalovirus exposure and HLA in healthy donors listed by TCRdb under 2017. The library was produced with the immunoSEQ multiplex PCR assay. A mixture of 60 forward primers for TCR Vbeta segments and 13 reverse primers for TCR Jbeta segments was used in the multiplex PCR. Imported from immuneACCESS, the table was reduced by TCRdb to in-frame sequences with V and J called. These copies leave out some clones; in studies compared against another copy, an unresolved V gene accounts for under half, and the cause of the remainder is not known. Recorded for this sample are roughly 90,000 clones; about three quarters of them occurred a single time. The ten top clones hold roughly 4.5% of the sample. The specimen sequenced was PBMCs. Receptor source: a woman aged 40 to 50 in good health and CMV-seropositive.

This rearrangement joins TRBV5-4 to TRBJ1-5, with D tentatively TRBD1 (6 bases). The CDR3 has 15 amino acids. Germline V gene sequence: CDR1 SGHNT, CDR2 YYREEE (reference sequence). Trimming cost V 3 bases and J 2 bases, with 12 bases left between them. For the CDR3, the DNA is TGTGCCAGCAGCTGGGGAGGGGGGCGCAATCAGCCCCAGCATTTT. Translating gives CASSWGGGRNQPQHF.

This rearrangement joins TRBV7-2 to TRBJ2-1, with TRBD2 as a possible D gene (7 bases). V shed 5 bases and J shed 8 bases, with 25 bases lying between them. This CDR3 has 17 residues. The V gene's germline CDR1 is SGHTA and CDR2 FQGNSA. CDR3 in DNA: TGTGCCAGCAGCCTCTTCAGGGGAGGGCCTGCCGTCCATGAGCAGTTCTTC. This translates into CASSLFRGGPAVHEQFF. The full variable domain, completed using reference TRBV7-2 and TRBJ2-1, is GAGVSQSPSNKVTEKGKDVELRCDPISGHTALYWYRQSLGQGLEFLIYFQGNSAPDKSGLPSDRFSAERTGGSVSTLTIQRTQQEDSAVYLCASSLFRGGPAVHEQFFGPGTRLTVL.

The rearrangement uses TRBV7-2 and TRBJ1-1; the D is unclear. Trimming pared 4 bases from V and 4 bases from J, leaving 13 bases between. This CDR3 has 14 amino acids. Germline-derived CDR1 and CDR2 are SGHTA and FQGNSA. CDR3 residues: CASSSRRDTTEAFF. In DNA form, the CDR3 reads TGTGCCAGCAGCTCACGTCGGGATACCACTGAAGCTTTCTTT.

Here the CDR3 reads CASSAHSGTGGDYGYTF. The CDR3 DNA sequence: TGTGCCAGTAGTGCGCACTCCGGGACAGGGGGCGACTATGGCTACACCTTC. J is TRBJ1-2 and V is TRBV19; 12 bases fit TRBD1. V gave up 5 bases and J gave up 3 bases; unmatched junction bases: 10. The CDR3 is made up of 17 amino acids. Germline V CDR1 and CDR2: LNHDA, SQIVND (reference sequence).

The rearrangement links TRBV7-2 to TRBJ2-3; D gene unclear. V was clipped by 1 base and J by 2 bases, with 7 bases between them. Germline CDR1 and CDR2: SGHTA and FQGNSA. This CDR3 is built from 14 residues. The CDR3 DNA is TGTGCCAGCAGCTTAGTGCGGCACACAGATACGCAGTATTTT. Protein sequence: CASSLVRHTDTQYF.

This clone was detected a few times. This chain uses TRBV4-3 with TRBJ2-7, with TRBD2 matching over 9 bases. Germline CDR1 LGHNA, CDR2 YSLEER. The CDR3 contains 16 residues. Losses at the gene ends were 3 bases for V and 1 base for J; bases not matched to a gene: 7. This CDR3 is CASSHDSGSLSYEQYF. CDR3 in DNA: TGCGCCAGCAGCCACGATAGCGGGAGTTTGTCCTACGAGCAGTACTTC.

V usage is TRBV5-1 and J usage is TRBJ2-1, with 7 bases aligning to TRBD1. This CDR3 region has 15 residues. J was trimmed by 0 bases and V by 5 bases; bases with no gene match: 5. Germline lookup yields CDR1 SGHRS and CDR2 YFSETQ. CDR3 DNA sequence: TGCGCCAGCAGACAGGGGACATCCTCCTACAATGAGCAGTTCTTC. Translated: CASRQGTSSYNEQFF.

V and J are TRBV7-8 and TRBJ1-2; 9 bases are shared with TRBD1. CDR3 length: 15 residues. The germline gives CDR1 SGHVS, CDR2 FQNEAQ. The ends lost 5 bases at V and 3 bases at J; junction bases unmatched: 7. The CDR3 sequence: CASSGNGQGYYGYTF. DNA for the CDR3: TGTGCCAGCAGCGGAAACGGACAGGGGTACTATGGCTACACCTTC.